The next 5 T cell receptor beta chains were all read from a single sample in a study of blood T cell repertoires in COVID-19. Generated by immunoSEQ multiplex PCR, the TCRdb table keeps only in-frame clones and is missing some. The sample yields roughly 120,000 clones, more than 75% seen once. Specimen: peripheral blood. These receptors all come from a man in his sixties with COVID-19, enrolled during active disease.

This clone was seen more than once but under ten times. V usage is TRBV28 and J usage is TRBJ1-4; 8 nucleotides match TRBD1. V was pared by 3 bases and J by 6 bases, with 12 bases of the junction left unmatched. The germline gives CDR1 MDHEN, CDR2 SYDVKM. CDR3 length equals 17 residues. DNA for the CDR3: TGTGCCAGCAGTTTTGGTCCCAGGGGGCGCGGGGATGAAAAACTGTTTTTT. This sequence encodes CASSFGPRGRGDEKLFF. Full variable domain (missing parts from reference TRBV28 and TRBJ1-4): DVKVTQSSRYLVKRTGEKVFLECVQDMDHENMFWYRQDPGLGLRLIYFSYDVKMKEKGDIPEGYSVSREKKERFSLILESASTNQTSMYLCASSFGPRGRGDEKLFFGSGTQLSVL.

The rearrangement uses TRBV27 and TRBJ1-3; D unresolved. The V end was cut by 6 bases, the J end by 0 bases, with 9 bases between. From germline, CDR1 is MNHEY and CDR2 SMNVEV (reference sequence). This CDR3 spans 14 amino acids. The CDR3 sequence: CASSQAVSGNTIYF. Written as DNA, the CDR3 is TGTGCCAGCAGCCAGGCTGTCTCTGGAAACACCATATATTTT.

A remark on this clone: At one end, the junction sequence differs from germline, possibly due to a read error. The genes are TRBV9 and TRBJ2-2; the match to TRBD1 covers 7 bases. CDR1 and CDR2 (germline): SGDLS, YYNGEE. CDR3 length equals 14 residues. CDR3 DNA sequence: TGTGCCAGCAGCCAGACAGGGAACGCCGGGGAGCTGTTTTTT. It encodes CASSQTGNAGELFF.

The chain has TRBV7-9 and TRBJ2-7; TRBD2 aligns across 9 bases. CDR3 length: 15 residues. Germline CDR1 SEHNR, CDR2 FQNEAQ (reference sequence). Trimming cost V 3 bases and J 4 bases; bases outside gene matches: 7. CDR3 sequence (DNA): TGTGCCAGCAGCTTCGGGCTAGCGGGATCGTACGAGCAGTACTTC. It translates to CASSFGLAGSYEQYF.

The gene calls are TRBV4-2 and TRBJ2-7, with D possibly being TRBD1 (5 bases). From germline, CDR1 is LGHNA and CDR2 YNFKEQ. Trimming cost V 1 base and J 7 bases, with 17 bases left between them. The CDR3 is 15 amino acids. CDR3: CASSQGLKGQGEQYF. CDR3 sequence (DNA): TGTGCCAGCAGCCAAGGTTTGAAGGGGCAAGGAGAGCAGTACTTC.